The present entry profiles one T cell receptor (beta chain) with its context. The data belong to a study of blood T cell repertoires in COVID-19. About the study: From T cells, B-cell-depleted T cells, or PBMCs came the material, which was cDNA or gDNA.

This CDR3 has 15 amino acids. Germline V gives CDR1 SGHDT, CDR2 YYEEEE. V dropped 3 bases and J dropped 0 bases, with 12 bases sitting between them. In the authors' methods: Reference gene primer amplification gave estimated nucleated cell counts. Only in-frame clones appear in the TCRdb table, and some are missing; sequencing was by immunoSEQ multiplex PCR. V and J calls and clone size come straight from that table; D and trimming were deduced from the DNA. Here the sample spans 85,000 or so clones, around 96% being singletons. This receptor was taken from a human donor with active COVID-19. The donor label of this sample is uncertain. The rearrangement joins TRBV5-6 to TRBJ1-1; D remains ambiguous. Source material: peripheral blood. The CDR3 sequence is CASSWELQLNTEAFF. CDR3 nucleotide sequence: TGTGCCAGCAGCTGGGAGCTACAGTTGAACACTGAAGCTTTCTTT.